This T cell receptor (beta chain) was sequenced in a study of naive and memory T cell subsets. Broader study findings: Especially in CD8 cells, naive repertoires contained a few larger clonotypes, possibly CD45RA-re-expressing memory cells. From naive to CM, EM and EMRA, diversity decreased and Gini increased.

The germline gives CDR1 SQVTM, CDR2 ANQGSEA. The CDR3 extends over 14 amino acids. V lost 6 bases and J 0 bases, leaving 14 bases between the germline ends. For this clonotype: Its cognate antigen is unknown.

Two oligonucleotides, mixed equimolar, formed the beta constant-region primer covering TRBC1 and TRBC2. Ligated cDNA was amplified by four rounds of PCR with nested alpha and beta constant-region primers and SP2. TCRdb reprocessed the UMI-ligation and nested PCR reads with MiXCR, giving one entry per CDR3 protein. This table holds roughly 99,000 distinct CDR3 sequences, 11% found once. The chain joins TRBV29-1 to TRBJ1-1; D possibly corresponds to TRBD1 (5 bases). The clonotype was recovered from a human donor in good health. The sequenced sample consisted of naive CD4+ T cells from blood. CDR3 nucleotide sequence: TGCAGCGTCGCTCGACGGGGGGTGAACACTGAAGCTTTCTTT. Amino acid sequence: CSVARRGVNTEAFF.